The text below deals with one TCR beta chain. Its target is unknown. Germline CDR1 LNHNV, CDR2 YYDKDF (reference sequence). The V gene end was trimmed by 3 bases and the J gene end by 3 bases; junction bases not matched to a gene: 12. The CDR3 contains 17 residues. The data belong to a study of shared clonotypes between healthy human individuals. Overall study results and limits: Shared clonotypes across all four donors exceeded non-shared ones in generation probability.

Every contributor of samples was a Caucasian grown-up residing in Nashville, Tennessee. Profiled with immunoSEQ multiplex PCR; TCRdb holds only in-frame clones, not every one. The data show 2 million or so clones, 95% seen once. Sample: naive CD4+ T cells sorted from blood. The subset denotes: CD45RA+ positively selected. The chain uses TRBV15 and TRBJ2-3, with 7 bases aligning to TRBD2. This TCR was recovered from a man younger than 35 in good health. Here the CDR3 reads CATSSESTGTTTDTQYF. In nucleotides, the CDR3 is TGTGCCACCAGCAGCGAATCAACCGGGACTACGACAGATACGCAGTATTTT.